This entry describes one T cell receptor (beta chain). Its cognate antigen is unknown. These data belong to a study of Tregs in tolerant kidney transplant recipients. Profiled with immunoSEQ multiplex PCR; TCRdb holds only in-frame clones, not every one. Among tens of thousands of clones, 93% were seen once, and the ten largest hold approximately 1.5%. Study-level findings and limits: Tolerant patients' donor-specific Tregs expanded beyond overall Tregs, suggesting antigen-driven growth. Nucleotide sequences could not be compared across some patients' samples due to primer changes. This study did not directly address biological reproducibility.

Related graft donors supplied nonmyeloablative bone marrow transplants, and mixed chimerism was transient. This CDR3 is built from 12 residues. Germline-derived CDR1 and CDR2 are LNHNV and YYDKDF (reference sequence). The V gene lost 4 bases and the J gene lost 4 bases, with 8 bases spanning the gap. The TCR comes from a human patient who received a combined kidney and bone marrow transplant. Certain T cells may be donor cells from the graft. The chain combines TRBV15 with TRBJ2-7; D is perhaps TRBD2 (6 bases). The sequencing used CD4+ T cells from blood (PBMCs), collected 12 months after the transplant. The CDR3 protein is CATSNGGYEQYF. The CDR3, as DNA: TGTGCCACCAGCAACGGGGGTTACGAGCAGTACTTC.